These T cell receptor beta chains were read from a single sample in a study of OX40 agonist ivuxolimab in advanced cancers. Method: immunoSEQ multiplex PCR; TCRdb's copy keeps in-frame clones and lacks some. The repertoire holds 60,000 to 85,000 clones, with around 85% as singletons. The starting material was CD4+ or CD8+ T cells sorted from blood, obtained in a trial of the OX40 agonist ivuxolimab. The receptors shown here come from an adult with an advanced solid tumor such as melanoma, head and neck, liver or kidney cancer. Each CDR3 is given with its conserved first and last residue. D genes are given only for firm matches. Clone size is given for some rows only: seen once, a few or many times, or a class if the clone is expanded.

clone size,J gene,V gene,D gene,CDR3 DNA,CDR3 protein
NA,TRBJ2-6,TRBV7-9,TRBD1,TGTGCCAGCAGATCGGGACAGGGGGCATCTGGGGCCAACGTCCTGACTTTC,CASRSGQGASGANVLTF
NA,TRBJ2-1,TRBV28,NA,TGTGCCAGCAGTTTTCCCTTGGACGGATACAATGAGCAGTTCTTC,CASSFPLDGYNEQFF
NA,TRBJ2-7,TRBV30,TRBD1,TGTGCCTGGAGTGTGGGGTGGTCAGGGGGCATGAACGAGCAGTACTTC,CAWSVGWSGGMNEQYF
NA,TRBJ2-1,TRBV14,NA,TGTGCCAGCAGCCATCTGACGGAGCAGTTCTTC,CASSHLTEQFF
NA,TRBJ2-3,TRBV5-1,NA,TGCGCCAGCAGCTTGGCCTTTGAGGGAGCCACAGATACGCAGTATTTT,CASSLAFEGATDTQYF
NA,TRBJ2-3,TRBV7-2,NA,TGTGCCAGCAGCTTAGCGCTGTCTAGACCAGATACGCAGTATTTT,CASSLALSRPDTQYF
NA,TRBJ2-3,TRBV10-3,NA,TGTGCCATCAGTGAACAAGGGCCTGATACGCAGTATTTT,CAISEQGPDTQYF
NA,TRBJ1-1,TRBV19,NA,TGTGCCAGTAGTATCGGTGCGAACACTGAAGCTTTCTTT,CASSIGANTEAFF
NA,TRBJ2-3,TRBV11-3,NA,TGTGCCAGCAGCTTAGCTGCCGCCACAGATACGCAGTATTTT,CASSLAAATDTQYF
NA,TRBJ1-2,TRBV5-8,NA,TGTGCCAGCAGCTTGGGACCGGACTATGGCTACACCTTC,CASSLGPDYGYTF
NA,TRBJ2-4,TRBV28,NA,TGTGCCAGCAGTTTTTTCACGGAGGGTACGTACTTC,CASSFFTEGTYF
once,TRBJ2-1,TRBV7-9,NA,TGTGCCAGCGTCTGGGCAGGCGATTACAATGAGCAGTTCTTC,CASVWAGDYNEQFF
NA,TRBJ1-2,TRBV7-2,TRBD1,TGTGCCAGCAGACCGTGGACAGGAGTCCTTGAGGGCTACACCTTC,CASRPWTGVLEGYTF
few,TRBJ1-1,TRBV5-1,TRBD1,TGCGCCAGCAGCATAGGACAGGAGGGCACTGAAGCTTTCTTT,CASSIGQEGTEAFF
NA,TRBJ2-5,TRBV15,TRBD1,TGTGCCACCAGCAGGGGACAGGGGGCGGAGACCCAGTACTTC,CATSRGQGAETQYF
NA,TRBJ2-1,TRBV30,TRBD2,TGTGCCTGGAGTGTAGGGCTAGCGGGGTACAATGAGCAGTTCTTC,CAWSVGLAGYNEQFF
NA,TRBJ2-7,TRBV11-3,TRBD1,TGTGCCAGCAGCTTAGGGGGGACAGGAGTGAACGAGCAGTACTTC,CASSLGGTGVNEQYF
few,TRBJ2-1,TRBV29-1,TRBD2,TGCAGCGTTCGGGCTAGCGGGGCTTCCTACAATGAGCAGTTCTTC,CSVRASGASYNEQFF
NA,TRBJ2-2,TRBV29-1,TRBD1,TGCAGCGCCGGGACAGGGTACACCGGGGAGCTGTTTTTT,CSAGTGYTGELFF
NA,TRBJ2-1,TRBV20-1,TRBD1,TGCAGTGCTCTAACAGGGGATGAGCAGTTCTTC,CSALTGDEQFF
NA,TRBJ2-1,TRBV28,TRBD2,TGTGCCAGCAGTCAGATGAAGGGAGGGGTCAATGAGCAGTTCTTC,CASSQMKGGVNEQFF
NA,TRBJ1-6,TRBV5-1,NA,TGCGCCAGCAGCTTGGTAGGGGGTAGTGGATCACCCCTCCACTTT,CASSLVGGSGSPLHF
NA,TRBJ2-3,TRBV7-9,NA,TGTGCCAGCAGCTTAGCTCGATTGGGACTTCCTAGCACAGATACGCAGTATTTT,CASSLARLGLPSTDTQYF
NA,TRBJ1-1,TRBV4-2,NA,TGTGCCAGCAGCCCCGGACAGTCAACGGTACATTTCTTT,CASSPGQSTVHFF
few,TRBJ1-5,TRBV12-5,NA,TGTGCTAGTGGTTTGAACGCGGGGGGTCAGCCCCAGCATTTT,CASGLNAGGQPQHF
NA,TRBJ1-4,TRBV7-3,NA,TGTGCCAGCAGCCCCGGACCGGGCCTTAAGGAAAAACTGTTTTTT,CASSPGPGLKEKLFF
NA,TRBJ1-3,TRBV6-1,NA,TGTGCCACCCAAGTCAGCTCTGGAAACACCATATATTTT,CATQVSSGNTIYF
NA,TRBJ2-7,TRBV28,TRBD1,TGTGCCAGCAGCAGGCGACAGGGCTCCTACGAGCAGTACTTC,CASSRRQGSYEQYF
NA,TRBJ1-1,TRBV7-9,NA,TGTGCCAGCAGCTTTGGCGGGTCTGTACTTGAAGCTTTCTTT,CASSFGGSVLEAFF
NA,TRBJ2-5,TRBV9,NA,TGTGCCAGCAGCGTGGGCGGGAATCAAGAGACCCAGTACTTC,CASSVGGNQETQYF
NA,TRBJ1-5,TRBV11-1,NA,TGTGCCAGCAGCGTGACAGCGACCAATCAGCCCCAGCATTTT,CASSVTATNQPQHF
NA,TRBJ1-4,TRBV20-1,NA,TGCGGATGGTCAGGGAATGAAAAACTGTTTTTT,CGWSGNEKLFF
NA,TRBJ2-1,TRBV7-8,TRBD2,TGTGCCAGCAGCCCACGGACTAGCGGGAGCGTCAATGAGCAGTTCTTC,CASSPRTSGSVNEQFF
NA,TRBJ2-1,TRBV21-1,NA,TGTGCCAGCAGCAAAGCGCTTTCGGGGGGTCCCGGGACTAGCGGGATAGGACGGGTATTTGAGCAGTTCTTC,CASSKALSGGPGTSGIGRVFEQFF
NA,TRBJ1-2,TRBV9,NA,TGTGCCAGCCAGGATACGTCGCTGGGCTACACCTTC,CASQDTSLGYTF
NA,TRBJ2-3,TRBV27,NA,TGTGCCAGCAGTTTACTGCTCTTGCGGACTTACACAGATACGCAGTATTTT,CASSLLLLRTYTDTQYF
NA,TRBJ1-1,TRBV7-2,NA,TGTGCCAGCAGCCCCCAGCTGAACACTGAAGCTTTCTTT,CASSPQLNTEAFF
NA,TRBJ2-5,TRBV19,TRBD1,TGTGCCAGTAGTATAGAGACAGGGGGCAAAGAGACCCAGTACTTC,CASSIETGGKETQYF
NA,TRBJ1-1,TRBV28,NA,TGTGCCAGCAGTTTATGGGCAGGGAACATGAACACTGAAGCTTTCTTT,CASSLWAGNMNTEAFF
NA,TRBJ1-1,TRBV19,NA,TGTGCCAGTAGTATGAACGGAAGGAGGTCGAACACTGAAGCTTTCTTT,CASSMNGRRSNTEAFF
once,TRBJ1-1,TRBV11-2,NA,TGTGCCAGCAGCTTAGTTGGGGGGAATACTGAAGCTTTCTTT,CASSLVGGNTEAFF
NA,TRBJ1-5,TRBV19,NA,TGTGCCAGTAGTGGGGGGGGAGGACAGCCCCAGCATTTT,CASSGGGGQPQHF
NA,TRBJ1-1,TRBV6-5,TRBD1,TGTGCCAGCAGACCGGGACAGCTCAACACTGAAGCTTTCTTT,CASRPGQLNTEAFF
NA,TRBJ1-2,TRBV6-5,NA,TGTGCCAGCAGTTACTCGCGGGGACTGAACTATGGCTACACCTTC,CASSYSRGLNYGYTF